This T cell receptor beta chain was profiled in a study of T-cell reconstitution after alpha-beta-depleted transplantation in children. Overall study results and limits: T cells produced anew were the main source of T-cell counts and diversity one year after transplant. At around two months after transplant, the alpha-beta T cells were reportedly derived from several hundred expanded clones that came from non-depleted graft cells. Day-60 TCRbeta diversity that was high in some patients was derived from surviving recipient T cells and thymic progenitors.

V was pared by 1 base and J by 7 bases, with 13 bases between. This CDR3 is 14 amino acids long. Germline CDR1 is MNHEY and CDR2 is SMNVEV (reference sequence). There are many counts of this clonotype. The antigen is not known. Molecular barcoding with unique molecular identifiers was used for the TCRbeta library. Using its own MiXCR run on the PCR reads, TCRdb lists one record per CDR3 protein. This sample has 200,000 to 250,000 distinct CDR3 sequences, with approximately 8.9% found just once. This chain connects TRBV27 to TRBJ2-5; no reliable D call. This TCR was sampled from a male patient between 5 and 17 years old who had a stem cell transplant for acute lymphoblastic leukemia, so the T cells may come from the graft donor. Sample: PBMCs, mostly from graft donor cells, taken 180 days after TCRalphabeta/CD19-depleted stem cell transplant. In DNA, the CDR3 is TGTGCCAGCAGTTTATTAGGAGCCGCGGCGACCCAGTACTTC. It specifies CASSLLGAAATQYF.